The 17 T cell receptor beta chains listed next were all sequenced from one sample in a study of blood T cells in healthy people across ages. Sample-barcoded 5' priming and a J-beta primer mix drove a second PCR of 7 to 11 cycles. TCRdb redid the calling of the 5' RACE reads with MiXCR, one entry per CDR3 protein. The sample has roughly 900,000 distinct CDR3 sequences, under 30% seen once. The sample taken for sequencing was blood. These receptors all stem from a woman older than 75 in good health.

Ten or more counts support this clonotype. The gene calls are TRBV7-2 and TRBJ1-2, with D possibly being TRBD1 (6 bases). Trimming took 4 bases from V and 8 from J, leaving 14 bases between them. The germline CDR1 and CDR2 sequences are SGHTA and FQGNSA. There are 13 residues in the CDR3. For the CDR3, the DNA is TGTGCCAGCAGCTCAAACAGGGTTTCCGGCTACACCTTC. Amino acids: CASSSNRVSGYTF.

This rearrangement joins TRBV20-1 to TRBJ1-2; maybe TRBD1 (6 bases). The V and J ends lost 3 bases and 2 bases respectively, with 13 bases between them. The length of the CDR3 is 14 residues. Germline CDR1 reads DFQATT; CDR2 reads SNEGSKA (reference sequence). The CDR3 spells CSARGVQGNYGYTF. For the CDR3, the DNA is TGCAGTGCTAGGGGGGTTCAGGGGAACTATGGCTACACCTTC.

Of note for this clonotype: The conserved final phenylalanine or tryptophan is absent from the CDR3, which likely points to a read error. The chain has TRBV7-2 and TRBJ1-2; TRBD1 matches 7 bases. Germline trimming cut 5 bases from V and 6 bases from J; bases unmatched to any gene: 18. Germline assignment: CDR1 SGHTA and CDR2 FQGNSA. This CDR3 spans 17 amino acids. The DNA of the CDR3 is TGTGCCAGCAGCATCTCAGGGGGAGGGAGGGTACGGAATGGCTACACCTGC. This translates into CASSISGGGRVRNGYTC.

As concerns this clonotype: This could be a read error, since a much larger clone is one nucleotide away. The CDR3 here is CASSLKVLGTLYSNQPQHF. The CDR3 bases are TGTGCCAGCAGTTTAAAGGTCCTTGGGACACTTTATAGCAATCAGCCCCAGCATTTT. The chain combines TRBV27 with TRBJ1-5; weak D call: TRBD1 (6 bases). The CDR3 is 19 amino acids. Germline loops: CDR1 MNHEY, CDR2 SMNVEV (reference sequence). Trimming removed 2 bases from V and 0 bases from J, with 20 bases in between.

The chain uses TRBV28 and TRBJ1-1, with 8 bases fitting TRBD1. V lost 6 bases and J lost 6; bases outside the gene matches: 9. Germline loops: CDR1 MDHEN, CDR2 SYDVKM. This CDR3 contains 14 residues. CDR3 amino acids: CASRQQGVRAEAFF. DNA of the CDR3: TGTGCCAGCAGACAACAGGGGGTAAGGGCTGAAGCTTTCTTT.

CDR3 region: CASSQDGEPGDTEAFF. The CDR3 coding sequence is TGCGCCAGCAGCCAAGATGGGGAGCCTGGCGACACTGAAGCTTTCTTT. The genes are TRBV4-3 and TRBJ1-1; D not resolved. Per germline, CDR1 LGHNA and CDR2 YSLEER. Trimming cost V 0 bases and J 3 bases, with 14 bases left between them. There are 16 residues in the CDR3.

This clonotype was counted only a few times. Germline and junction disagree at one end, which may indicate a read error. This sequence joins TRBV27 and TRBJ1-5, with D uncertain. Looked up from germline, CDR1 is MNHEY and CDR2 is SMNVEV (reference sequence). This CDR3 is built from 15 residues. The CDR3 coding sequence is TGTGTCAGCAAACTGAACGGAAATAGCAATCAGCCCCAGCATTTT. It encodes CVSKLNGNSNQPQHF.

A few counts support this clonotype. The chain employs TRBV7-8 and TRBJ1-2; a weak D match, TRBD1 (5 bases). From germline, CDR1 is SGHVS and CDR2 FQNEAQ. The CDR3 runs 16 residues. V was shortened by 5 bases and J by 2 bases, with 18 bases between the two germline ends. The CDR3 DNA reads TGTGCCAGCAGCATAAATTACGGACAATCGAACTATGGCTACACCTTC. This sequence encodes CASSINYGQSNYGYTF. Supplemented by reference TRBV7-8 and TRBJ1-2, the full variable domain reads GAGVSQSPRYKVAKRGQDVALRCDPISGHVSLFWYQQALGQGPEFLTYFQNEAQLDKSGLPSDRFFAERPEGSVSTLKIQRTQQEDSAVYLCASSINYGQSNYGYTFGSGTRLTVV.

In regard to this clonotype: A read error may explain this, as a much larger clone is one base away. The CDR3: CVSKTAYEQYF. CDR3 DNA: TGTGTCAGCAAGACAGCCTACGAGCAGTACTTC. The chain is built from TRBV6-1 and TRBJ2-7; D perhaps matches TRBD1 (5 bases). The CDR3 is 11 amino acids. The germline V gene has CDR1 MNHNS and CDR2 SASEGT.

This clonotype has ten or more counts. The CDR3 loop is CASSPGLASDTQYF. The CDR3 DNA follows: TGTGCCAGCAGTCCCGGACTAGCCTCAGATACGCAGTATTTT. The chain combines TRBV6-2 or TRBV6-3 with TRBJ2-3, with 8 nucleotides matching TRBD2. The V and J ends lost 5 bases and 4 bases, in that order; junction bases with no gene match: 5. The CDR3 covers 14 residues. Germline CDR1 and CDR2: MNHEY and SVGEGT.

Points on this clonotype: This may stem from a read error, because a much larger clone lies one nucleotide away. The V call is TRBV9, the J call TRBJ2-5, with D hard to call. CDR3 length: 14 amino acids. Germline values: CDR1 SGDLS, CDR2 YYNGEE. CDR3 region: CACSVGQARETQYF. Here the CDR3 DNA reads TGTGCCTGCAGCGTAGGCCAGGCGCGAGAGACCCAGTACTTC.

This clonotype was picked up many times. This chain joins TRBV7-9 and TRBJ2-7; TRBD1 or TRBD2 may be the D gene (5 bases each). This CDR3 is 14 amino acids long. Germline CDR1 is SEHNR and CDR2 is FQNEAQ (reference sequence). V was trimmed by 1 base and J by 2 bases, leaving 9 bases between them. The CDR3 bases are TGTGCCAGCAGCTTAGATGGGGGTACCTACGAGCAGTACTTC. The encoded protein is CASSLDGGTYEQYF.

The sample holds many counts of this clonotype. The J gene is TRBJ1-2, the V gene TRBV14; possible D gene TRBD1, 6 bases. Trimming removed 3 bases from V and 5 bases from J, with 19 bases in between. The CDR3 length is 16 residues. Germline CDR1 and CDR2: SGHDN and FVKESK. CDR3 DNA: TGTGCCAGCAGCCAGCGAGGCACAGGGCCCCGTTATGGCTACACCTTC. This codes for CASSQRGTGPRYGYTF.

There are many counts of this clonotype. The chain has TRBV29-1 and TRBJ1-1; 8 nucleotides line up with TRBD1. Germline V gene lookup returns CDR1 SQVTM and CDR2 ANQGSEA. There are 13 residues in the CDR3. V shed 5 bases and J 1 base; nucleotides not matched to a gene: 3. The CDR3 nucleotides are TGCAGCGTTCTGGGACAGGCGAACACTGAAGCTTTCTTT. Encoded protein: CSVLGQANTEAFF.

The chain carries TRBV3-1 and TRBJ2-1; possible D gene TRBD2, 7 bases. Germline V gives CDR1 LGHDT, CDR2 YNNKEL (reference sequence). This CDR3 is 13 amino acids long. With 4 bases removed from V and 12 bases from J, the gap between germline ends came to 16 bases. CDR3 coding DNA: TGTGCCAGCAGCCTAGATGCGGGGGCCCGGCAGTTCTTC. Its protein product is CASSLDAGARQFF.

This chain uses TRBV6-2 or TRBV6-3 with TRBJ2-1; 12 bases match TRBD2. Germline CDR1 MNHEY, CDR2 SVGEGT. J was trimmed by 6 bases and V by 5 bases; bases with no gene match: 5. The CDR3 loop spans 15 amino acids. CDR3 loop: CASSLAGGPVNEQFF. CDR3 DNA: TGTGCCAGCAGTCTAGCGGGGGGGCCGGTCAATGAGCAGTTCTTC.

In regard to this clonotype: A read error is possible here, since a much larger clone lies one base away. This chain joins TRBV20-1 and TRBJ2-5, with 11 bases fitting TRBD2. This CDR3 has 15 amino acids. The germline CDR1 and CDR2 sequences are DFQATT and SNEGSKA (reference sequence). V gave up 6 bases and J gave up 4 bases; unmatched junction bases: 10. The CDR3, as DNA: TGCAGTGCCTCACCACTAGCGGGGGAGAGAGAGACCCAGTACTTC. Protein sequence: CSASPLAGERETQYF.